The clone carrying this T cell receptor beta chain was seen more than once but under ten times. Its specificity is not known. These data belong to a study of blood T cells in healthy people across ages. General study results and limits: Higher diversity and more naive CD4+ cells were features of long-lived donors, compared to aged donors. TCR beta diversity, measured per million T cells, fell in a roughly linear way with age.

A second PCR of 7 to 11 cycles used a sample-barcoded 5' primer and a J-beta primer mix. Researchers report that a template-switch adaptor with 12 random nucleotides tagged each cDNA molecule. Each sample yielded at least 2.5 million CDR3-containing paired-end reads. TCRdb analysed the 5' RACE reads with MiXCR anew, one entry per CDR3 protein. Counted here are about 930,000 distinct CDR3 sequences, under 35% occurring once; the ten biggest clones make up about 9.4%. This CDR3 is built from 13 residues. Germline CDR1 LGHNA, CDR2 YSLEER. Trimming removed 0 bases at V and 2 bases at J, with 2 bases between. The sample was also reused in another study, on T cells of mothers and their children.

The receptor's source is a woman in her thirties or forties in good health. The rearrangement uses TRBV4-3 and TRBJ2-4; no clear D. Sequences were obtained from blood. The CDR3 loop reads CASSQDSKNIQYF. CDR3 DNA sequence: TGCGCCAGCAGCCAAGATTCCAAAAACATTCAGTACTTC.